A single T cell receptor beta chain is shown here with its context. Its matching antigen is unknown. The method was immunoSEQ multiplex PCR; TCRdb's version includes in-frame clones alone and lacks a portion of them. Counted here are more than 95,000 clones, about nine tenths occurring once; the ten biggest clones make up 0.8% to 0.9%. This entry belongs to a study of T cell clones after liver transplantation. Turning to the study itself: A pre-transplant mixed lymphocyte reaction with TCRbeta sequencing defined graft-donor-reactive clones followed in post-transplant blood. Standard immunosuppression, with no induction, continued until 12-24 months after transplant.

With V trimmed by 4 bases and J by 6 bases, 5 bases remained unmatched. Germline values: CDR1 MNHNS, CDR2 SASEGT. The CDR3 runs to 15 residues. Findings and caveats of the study: Post-transplant, graft-donor-reactive CD4 TCRbeta sequences in blood dropped significantly in most of the 8 subjects. Small, mixed patient groups and varying post-transplant times limit these conclusions.

The chain uses TRBV6-1 and TRBJ2-2; 10 bases agree with TRBD2. The TCR originated in a human patient who received a liver transplant. Some T cells may be transferred from the graft donor. Sequencing was performed on CD4+ T cells from blood, taken 12 months after liver transplant. The CDR3 DNA is TGTGCCAGCAGTGGACTAGCGGGTGTCCCCGGGGAGCTGTTTTTT. Protein sequence: CASSGLAGVPGELFF.